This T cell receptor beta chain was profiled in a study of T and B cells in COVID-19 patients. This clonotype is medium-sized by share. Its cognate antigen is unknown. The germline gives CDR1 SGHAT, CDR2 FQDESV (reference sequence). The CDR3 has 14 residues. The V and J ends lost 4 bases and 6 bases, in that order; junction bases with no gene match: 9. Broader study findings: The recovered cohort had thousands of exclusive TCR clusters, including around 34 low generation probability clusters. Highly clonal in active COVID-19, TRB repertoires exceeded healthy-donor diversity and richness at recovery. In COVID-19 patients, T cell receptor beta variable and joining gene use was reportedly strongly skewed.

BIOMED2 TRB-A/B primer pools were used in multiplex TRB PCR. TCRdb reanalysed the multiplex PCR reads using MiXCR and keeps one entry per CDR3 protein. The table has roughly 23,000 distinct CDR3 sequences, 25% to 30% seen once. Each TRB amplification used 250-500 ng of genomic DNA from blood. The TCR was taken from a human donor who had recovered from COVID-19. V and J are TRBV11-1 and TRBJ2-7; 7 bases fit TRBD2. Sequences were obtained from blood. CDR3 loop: CASSSPGLKTEQYF. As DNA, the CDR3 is TGTGCCAGCAGCTCTCCGGGACTAAAGACCGAGCAGTACTTC. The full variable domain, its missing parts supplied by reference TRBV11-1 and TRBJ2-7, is EAEVAQSPRYKITEKSQAVAFWCDPISGHATLYWYRQILGQGPELLVQFQDESVVDDSQLPKDRFSAERLKGVDSTLKIQPAELGDSAMYLCASSSPGLKTEQYFGPGTRLTVT.